This T cell receptor (beta chain) was sequenced for a study of cytomegalovirus exposure and HLA in healthy donors. Germline V gene lookup returns CDR1 MNHEY and CDR2 SVGAGI. The CDR3 contains 14 residues. The junction had 4 bases not matched to a gene; V was cut back by 5 bases and J by 4 bases. Notes on the study in general: Later analysis identified several of the most significant clusters that appeared linked to common viral pathogens.

Comments on this clone: Its specificity is not known.

Whereas donors were nominally healthy upon sampling, unrecorded immune exposures were probable. Vbeta (60) and Jbeta (13) primers were used in the PCR. The table came from immunoSEQ multiplex PCR; TCRdb's copy has only in-frame clones and leaves some out. In the table there are 150,000 to 250,000 clones, around 80% of which are singletons. The TCR comes from a man younger than 45 in good health and CMV-seronegative. Sample: PBMCs. The chain employs TRBV6-5 and TRBJ2-3, with TRBD2 identical over 9 bases. The CDR3 bases are TGTGCCAGCAGTCAAAGACTAGCGGCAGATACGCAGTATTTT. Its translation is CASSQRLAADTQYF.